These 10 T cell receptor beta chains came from one sample sequenced in a study of blood T cell repertoires in COVID-19. TCRdb's copy holds only in-frame clones and misses some; the assay was immunoSEQ multiplex PCR. The sample carries around 190,000 clones, approximately 86% recorded once. Sequenced input: PBMCs or T cells enriched from blood (not recorded which). The origin of the receptors is a middle-aged woman in a cohort exposed to, infected with or recovered from COVID-19 (not recorded which).

This clone was seen more than once but under ten times. This chain connects TRBV28 to TRBJ1-6; a possible D gene is TRBD1 (6 bases). This CDR3 comprises 15 residues. The V end lost 4 bases, the J end lost 11 bases, and 18 bases lay between the germline ends. Germline CDR1 and CDR2: MDHEN and SYDVKM. CDR3 sequence: CASSSLWTVGTPLHF. The CDR3 DNA reads TGTGCCAGCAGTTCTCTCTGGACAGTAGGGACACCCCTCCACTTT.

The chain employs TRBV5-5 and TRBJ2-7, with TRBD1 matching over 8 bases. V trimming: 0 bases; J trimming: 1 base; junction bases outside the gene matches: 3. CDR1 is SGHKS, CDR2 YYEKEE, per germline (reference sequence). The CDR3 has 15 residues. CDR3 sequence reads: CASSLGQGPSYEQYF. The DNA for the CDR3 is TGTGCCAGCAGCTTGGGACAGGGGCCGTCCTACGAGCAGTACTTC.

This chain joins TRBV5-6 and TRBJ2-5; D is uncertain. The germline gives CDR1 SGHDT, CDR2 YYEEEE. The CDR3 runs 14 residues. The ends were cut back, 4 bases at V and 5 bases at J, with 15 bases in the middle. CDR3 nucleotide sequence: TGTGCCAGCAGCCACACGTCTGCCTCGGAGACCCAGTACTTC. This codes for CASSHTSASETQYF.

The J gene is TRBJ1-2, the V gene TRBV11-2; TRBD1 agrees at 7 bases. The CDR3 extends over 11 amino acids. Germline V CDR1 and CDR2: SGHAT, FQNNGV. V lost 6 bases, J lost 8 bases, and 3 bases stayed unmatched. CDR3 amino acids: CASRLGGGYTF. The CDR3 DNA reads TGTGCCAGCAGACTAGGGGGCGGCTACACCTTC.

This rearrangement joins TRBV30 to TRBJ2-7; tentatively, D is TRBD1 (5 bases). The CDR3 runs 12 residues. Trimming pared 1 base from V and 1 base from J, leaving 5 bases between. The germline V gene has CDR1 GTSNPN and CDR2 SVGIG (reference sequence). CDR3 nucleotides: TGTGCCTGGAGTGGACAGTCCTACGAGCAGTACTTC. It codes for CAWSGQSYEQYF.

The chain is built from TRBV5-4 and TRBJ1-6; no clear D gene. This CDR3 has 16 amino acids. CDR1 and CDR2 (germline): SGHNT, YYREEE (reference sequence). V was cut by 1 base and J by 0 bases, with 8 bases left in between. CDR3 in DNA: TGTGCCAGCAGCTTGCGGGGATACTCCTATAATTCACCCCTCCACTTT. This gives the protein CASSLRGYSYNSPLHF.

CDR3 residues: CATSDLNDSSYNSPLHF. The CDR3, as DNA: TGTGCCACCAGTGATTTGAATGACAGCTCCTATAATTCACCCCTCCACTTT. This chain links TRBV24-1 with TRBJ1-6; a weak D match, TRBD1 (5 bases). The germline V gene has CDR1 KGHDR and CDR2 SFDVKD. V lost 0 bases and J 0 bases, leaving 8 bases between the germline ends. The CDR3 runs 17 residues.

V and J are TRBV5-1 and TRBJ2-4; 12 nucleotides agree with TRBD2. Germline V CDR1 and CDR2: SGHRS, YFSETQ. This CDR3 spans 18 amino acids. J lost 1 base, V lost 3 bases, and 8 bases had no gene match. The CDR3 DNA sequence: TGCGCCAGCAGCTACAGACTAGCGGGAGTTGGGGCCAAAAACATTCAGTACTTC. This translates into CASSYRLAGVGAKNIQYF.

The chain links TRBV20-1 to TRBJ2-5, with 9 bases aligning to TRBD2. The CDR3 sequence is 12 residues long. Trimming removed 3 bases from V and 9 bases from J; junction bases left unmatched: 5. Germline CDR1 is DFQATT and CDR2 is SNEGSKA (reference sequence). CDR3 residues: CSASRAGGPQYF. CDR3 bases: TGCAGTGCTAGTAGGGCGGGGGGGCCCCAGTACTTC.

The V gene is TRBV19, the J gene TRBJ1-3; D gene ambiguous. The CDR3 consists of 17 residues. The V end lost 5 bases, the J end lost 0 bases, and 17 bases lay between the germline ends. Germline CDR1 is LNHDA and CDR2 is SQIVND (reference sequence). In nucleotides, the CDR3 is TGTGCCAGTAGTGATTTCTTCCCTGTGAGCTCTGGAAACACCATATATTTT. This codes for CASSDFFPVSSGNTIYF.